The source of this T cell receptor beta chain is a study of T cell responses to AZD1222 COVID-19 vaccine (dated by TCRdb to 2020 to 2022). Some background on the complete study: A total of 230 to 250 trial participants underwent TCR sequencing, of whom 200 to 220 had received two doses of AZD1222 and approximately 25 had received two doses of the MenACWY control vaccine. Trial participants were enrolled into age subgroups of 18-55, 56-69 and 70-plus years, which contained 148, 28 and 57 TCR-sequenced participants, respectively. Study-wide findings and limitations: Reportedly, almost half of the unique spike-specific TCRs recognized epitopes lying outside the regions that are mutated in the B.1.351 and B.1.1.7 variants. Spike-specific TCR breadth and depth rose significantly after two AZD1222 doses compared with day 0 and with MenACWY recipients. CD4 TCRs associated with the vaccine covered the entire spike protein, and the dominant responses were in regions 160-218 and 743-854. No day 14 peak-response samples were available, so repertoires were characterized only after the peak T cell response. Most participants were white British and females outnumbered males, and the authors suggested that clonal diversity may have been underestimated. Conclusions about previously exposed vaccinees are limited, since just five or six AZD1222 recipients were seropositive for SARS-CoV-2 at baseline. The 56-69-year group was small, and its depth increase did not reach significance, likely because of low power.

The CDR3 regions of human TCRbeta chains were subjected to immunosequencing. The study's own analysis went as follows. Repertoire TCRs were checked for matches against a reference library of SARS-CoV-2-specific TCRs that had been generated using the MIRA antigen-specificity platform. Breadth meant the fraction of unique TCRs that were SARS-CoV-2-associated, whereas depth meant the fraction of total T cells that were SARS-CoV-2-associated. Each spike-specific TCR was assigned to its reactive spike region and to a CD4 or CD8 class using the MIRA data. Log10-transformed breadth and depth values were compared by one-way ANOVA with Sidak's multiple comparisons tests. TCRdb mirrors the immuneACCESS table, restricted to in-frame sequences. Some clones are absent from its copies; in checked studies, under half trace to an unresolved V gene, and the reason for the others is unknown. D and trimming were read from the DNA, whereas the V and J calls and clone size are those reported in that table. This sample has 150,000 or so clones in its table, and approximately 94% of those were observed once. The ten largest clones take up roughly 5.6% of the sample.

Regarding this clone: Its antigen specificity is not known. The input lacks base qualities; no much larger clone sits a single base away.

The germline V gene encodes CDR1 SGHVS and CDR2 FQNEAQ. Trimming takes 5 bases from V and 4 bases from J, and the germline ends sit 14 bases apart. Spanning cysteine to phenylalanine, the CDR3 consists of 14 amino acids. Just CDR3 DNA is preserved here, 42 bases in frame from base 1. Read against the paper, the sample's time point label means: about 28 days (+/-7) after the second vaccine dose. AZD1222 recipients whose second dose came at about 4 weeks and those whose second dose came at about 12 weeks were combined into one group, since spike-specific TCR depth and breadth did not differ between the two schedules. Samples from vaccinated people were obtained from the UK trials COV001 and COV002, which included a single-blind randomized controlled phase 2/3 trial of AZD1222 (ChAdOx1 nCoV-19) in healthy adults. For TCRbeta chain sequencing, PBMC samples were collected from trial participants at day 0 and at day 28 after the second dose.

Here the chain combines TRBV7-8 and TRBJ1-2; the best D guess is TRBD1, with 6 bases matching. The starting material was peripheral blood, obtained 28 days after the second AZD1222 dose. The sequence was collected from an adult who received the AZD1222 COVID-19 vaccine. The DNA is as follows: TGTGCCAGCAGCCCTGCACAGGGTATCTATGGCTACACCTTC. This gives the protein CASSPAQGIYGYTF.